The rows below give T cell receptor beta chains drawn from one sample of a study of cytomegalovirus exposure and HLA in healthy donors. TCRdb's copy holds only in-frame clones and misses some; the assay was immunoSEQ multiplex PCR. Of approximately 140,000 clones in the sample, over 75% were seen once. Material: PBMCs. These receptors came from a woman between 50 and 59 years old in good health and CMV-seropositive. CDR3s include the opening cysteine and the closing phenylalanine or tryptophan. The D gene is left open where the match is weak. For some rows the clone size is stated as once, few or many, or as a class when expanded; others skip it.

.	.	TRBV4-1	TRBJ1-1	TGCGCCAGCAGCCAAGAAATAGGCAGGGCCACTGAAGCTTTCTTT	CASSQEIGRATEAFF
.	TRBD1	TRBV28	TRBJ2-6	TGTGCCAGCAGCCTCGACAGGGATGGGGCCAACGTCCTGACTTTC	CASSLDRDGANVLTF
.	TRBD1	TRBV7-3	TRBJ1-1	TGTGCCAGCAGCCGACAGGGGAACACTGAAGCTTTCTTT	CASSRQGNTEAFF
.	.	TRBV28	TRBJ1-5	TGTGCCAGCAGGACCGGGATCTGGGGTCAGCCCCAGCATTTT	CASRTGIWGQPQHF
.	.	TRBV30	TRBJ1-1	TGTGCCTGGAGTCGGTTGGAGCCAGAAGCTTTCTTT	CAWSRLEPEAFF
.	TRBD1	TRBV5-5	TRBJ1-1	TGTGCCAGCAGCGCCGGACAGGGGACTGAAGCTTTCTTT	CASSAGQGTEAFF
.	TRBD2	TRBV28	TRBJ2-2	TGTGCCAGCAGTCCTAGCGGGGATAACACCGGGGAGCTGTTTTTT	CASSPSGDNTGELFF
.	TRBD1	TRBV30	TRBJ1-2	TGTGCCTACGACCCGACAGGGGTCGGTGGCTACACCTTC	CAYDPTGVGGYTF
.	.	TRBV7-2	TRBJ1-1	TGTGCCAGCATCCTCCGGAACACTGAAGCTTTCTTT	CASILRNTEAFF
.	.	TRBV27	TRBJ2-6	TGTGCCAGCAGTTCCTTCTCTGGGGCCAACGGCCTGACTTTC	CASSSFSGANGLTF
once	TRBD1	TRBV7-9	TRBJ1-1	TGTGCCAGCAGACCGACAGGGGCGAACACTGAAGCTTTCTTT	CASRPTGANTEAFF
few	.	TRBV28	TRBJ1-2	TGTGCCAGCAGTTTAACAGGGCGCTATGGCTACACCTTC	CASSLTGRYGYTF
.	TRBD1	TRBV4-3	TRBJ2-7	TGCGCCAGCAGCCTTACCGGGACAGGGTACCACGAGCAGTACTTC	CASSLTGTGYHEQYF
.	TRBD1	TRBV5-6	TRBJ2-1	TGTGCCAGCAGCTCGGACAGGGAGGTATACAATGAGCAGTTCTTC	CASSSDREVYNEQFF
.	.	TRBV6-1	TRBJ1-5	TGTGCCAGTGCCGGGACTGCGACCGGCAATCAGCCCCAGCATTTT	CASAGTATGNQPQHF
.	.	TRBV10-3	TRBJ2-5	TGTGCCATCAGTGAGTCGTCGGAGACCCAGTACTTC	CAISESSETQYF
few	.	TRBV30	TRBJ1-2	TGTGCCTGGAGCTCTAACTATGGCTACACCTTC	CAWSSNYGYTF
few	.	TRBV7-3	TRBJ2-5	TGTGCCAGCAGCTTACAGTTCGGGGAGACCCAGTACTTC	CASSLQFGETQYF
once	.	TRBV4-1	TRBJ1-3	TGCGCCAGCAGCCGGACCTGGGGGACAGGAAACACCATATATTTT	CASSRTWGTGNTIYF
.	.	TRBV27	TRBJ2-4	TGTGCCAGCAGTTTATATGGTTACGGGACATTTCAGTACTTC	CASSLYGYGTFQYF
.	TRBD1	TRBV5-1	TRBJ1-1	TGCGCCAGCAGCTCGGGACAGCCTAACACTGAAGCTTTCTTT	CASSSGQPNTEAFF
.	TRBD1	TRBV6-5	TRBJ2-7	TGTGCCAGCAGTGTGGGACAGACCTACGAGCAGTACTTC	CASSVGQTYEQYF
.	TRBD2	TRBV27	TRBJ2-1	TGTGCCAGCAGAATAAGGGGACTAGCGAATGAGCAGTTCTTC	CASRIRGLANEQFF
.	.	TRBV5-1	TRBJ1-1	TGCGCCAGCAGCTTGCTGGGAGAGGGGAACACTGAAGCTTTCTTT	CASSLLGEGNTEAFF
few	TRBD1	TRBV28	TRBJ2-3	TGTGCCAGCAGAGACTGGACAGGGAGCACAGATACGCAGTATTTT	CASRDWTGSTDTQYF
.	.	TRBV7-3	TRBJ2-3	TGTGCCAGCAGCCCAAAGGGGGGGCACGGCTCAGATACGCAGTATTTT	CASSPKGGHGSDTQYF
few	TRBD2	TRBV25-1	TRBJ2-7	TGTGCCAGCAGTGAATACGGGAGGGGTGGGACCTCCTACGAGCAGTACTTC	CASSEYGRGGTSYEQYF
.	TRBD1	TRBV28	TRBJ1-5	TGTGCCAGCAGTTTATCCGACAGGGGCAATCAGCCCCAGCATTTT	CASSLSDRGNQPQHF
.	TRBD1	TRBV7-3	TRBJ1-6	TGTGCCAGCAGCTCCGGGACAGGGGGCCCCTATAATTCACCCCTCCACTTT	CASSSGTGGPYNSPLHF
.	.	TRBV19	TRBJ1-4	TGTGCCAGTTCGCTTATGGGGCCAGTAATGTTTTTT	CASSLMGPVMFF
.	.	TRBV2	TRBJ1-5	TGTGCCAGCAGTTACGGGTGGGGGGGCGGTCAGCCCCAGCATTTT	CASSYGWGGGQPQHF
once	TRBD1	TRBV28	TRBJ1-4	TGTGCCAGCGACCGGGGGGGACAGGGTAATGAAAAACTGTTTTTT	CASDRGGQGNEKLFF
once	.	TRBV2	TRBJ1-2	TGTGCCAGCACCACAGAAGAGTTGAACAACTATGGCTACACCTTC	CASTTEELNNYGYTF
.	.	TRBV28	TRBJ2-3	TGTGCCAGCAGTCCTCAGGATACGCAGTATTTT	CASSPQDTQYF
.	.	TRBV5-1	TRBJ1-1	TGCGCCAGCAGCTTTCCGGACAGTGAAGCTTTCTTT	CASSFPDSEAFF
.	.	TRBV18	TRBJ2-2	TGTGCCAGCTCACCTAACACCGCCGGGGAGCTGTTTTTT	CASSPNTAGELFF
once	.	TRBV5-1	TRBJ2-5	TGCGCCAGCCGAAATGACCCTAGCCCGGGGACCCAGTACTTC	CASRNDPSPGTQYF
.	TRBD1	TRBV6-5	TRBJ1-4	TGTGCCAGCAGTTACACATGGACAGGGCCTAATGAAAAACTGTTTTTT	CASSYTWTGPNEKLFF
.	TRBD1	TRBV7-9	TRBJ1-3	TGTGCCAGCAGCTTCGGGACAGGGAGGTCTGGAAACACCATATATTTT	CASSFGTGRSGNTIYF
.	TRBD2	TRBV6-5	TRBJ2-3	TGTGCCAGCTGGACTAGCGGGGGGGCGGGAGATACGCAGTATTTT	CASWTSGGAGDTQYF
few	.	TRBV10-3	TRBJ1-6	TGTGCCATCGGCGAGGAGGGATATAATTCACCCCTCCACTTT	CAIGEEGYNSPLHF
.	TRBD1	TRBV29-1	TRBJ2-7	TGCAGCGTTGGGACAGGGGAAGGGTACGAGCAGTACTTC	CSVGTGEGYEQYF
.	.	TRBV18	TRBJ1-3	TGTGCCAGCTCACCCGGGGCTGGAAACACCATATATTTT	CASSPGAGNTIYF
once	TRBD1	TRBV5-1	TRBJ2-7	TGCGCCAGCGGCCTAGGACAGGGCTTCGAGCAGTACTTC	CASGLGQGFEQYF
.	.	TRBV6-5	TRBJ2-7	TGTGCCAGCGGGGTGGGGACTGACCTCTACGAGCAGTACTTC	CASGVGTDLYEQYF
.	TRBD2	TRBV30	TRBJ2-3	TGTGCCTGGGGGAAGCGGGGGGACACAGATACGCAGTATTTT	CAWGKRGDTDTQYF
.	TRBD1	TRBV30	TRBJ1-5	TGTGCCTGGAGTCCCTCAGGGGCAGGGGGTCAGCCCCAGCATTTT	CAWSPSGAGGQPQHF
.	.	TRBV6-5	TRBJ1-2	TGTGCCAGCAGTTACTCGGCCGGATCGCCAGGAGGCTACACCTTC	CASSYSAGSPGGYTF
.	.	TRBV11-1	TRBJ1-2	TGTGCCAGCAGCTCCCAGCGCAGGGATGGCTACACCTTC	CASSSQRRDGYTF
.	TRBD1	TRBV9	TRBJ1-2	TGTGCCAGCAGCACTAGAGACAGGGTAGGTGTATATGGCTACACCTTC	CASSTRDRVGVYGYTF
.	TRBD2	TRBV4-2	TRBJ2-3	TGTGCCAGCAGCCCCGGGAGGGGTTCGAGAGATACGCAGTATTTT	CASSPGRGSRDTQYF
.	TRBD2	TRBV7-3	TRBJ2-3	TGTGCCAGCAGTCCGAGACTAGCGGGGGGCCGGGGTACGCAGTATTTT	CASSPRLAGGRGTQYF
.	TRBD1	TRBV2	TRBJ1-2	TGTGCCAGCATCCTTAGACAGGGGGGGGATGGCTACACCTTC	CASILRQGGDGYTF
.	TRBD2	TRBV27	TRBJ2-7	TGTGCCAGCAGTTTCCTGGGACTAGCCTACGAGCAGTACTTC	CASSFLGLAYEQYF
few	TRBD1	TRBV5-6	TRBJ1-2	TGTGCCAGCAGCTTGAAGACAGGGCAAAGTGGCTACACCTTC	CASSLKTGQSGYTF
.	TRBD1	TRBV20-1	TRBJ1-2	TGCAGTGCTCCCCGGACAGGGGGCTACACCTTC	CSAPRTGGYTF
.	TRBD1	TRBV27	TRBJ1-2	TGTGCCAGCCGAACACAGGGGGCTTATGGCTACACCTTC	CASRTQGAYGYTF
.	TRBD1	TRBV5-1	TRBJ1-1	TGCGCCAGCAGCCGGCCTTGGGGACGGGACAGGGATGAAGCTTTCTTT	CASSRPWGRDRDEAFF
.	TRBD1	TRBV18	TRBJ1-5	TGTGCCAGCTCACCCGTCGGACAGGGTAGCAATCAGCCCCAGCATTTT	CASSPVGQGSNQPQHF
.	TRBD1	TRBV14	TRBJ2-6	TGTGCCAGCAGCCAGTTGGGACAGGGGGCTGGGGCCAACGTCCTGACTTTC	CASSQLGQGAGANVLTF